These 23 T cell receptor beta chains came from one sample sequenced in a study of shared clonotypes between healthy human individuals. Generated by immunoSEQ multiplex PCR, the TCRdb table keeps only in-frame clones and is missing some. The table records approximately 2.5 million clones, over 85% of them present only once. Sequences were obtained from naive CD4+ T cells from PBMCs. Subset of the sample: CD45RA+ positively selected. Source of these receptors: a man younger than 30 in good health. Some clones in this sample may be carry-over from other donors' samples.

V usage is TRBV29-1 and J usage is TRBJ1-2; no definite D call. The V end lost 4 bases, the J end lost 2 bases, and 11 bases lay between the germline ends. This CDR3 has 13 residues. Germline CDR1 and CDR2: SQVTM and ANQGSEA. The CDR3, as DNA: TGCAGCGTTGGGAGACAACTGAACTATGGCTACACCTTC. Translation gives CSVGRQLNYGYTF. Combining the CDR3 with reference TRBV29-1 and TRBJ1-2 gives the whole variable domain SAVISQKPSRDICQRGTSLTIQCQVDSQVTMMFWYRQQPGQSLTLIATANQGSEATYESGFVIDKFPISRPNLTFSTLTVSNMSPEDSSIYLCSVGRQLNYGYTFGSGTRLTVV.

This CDR3 is CASSQEKDRPTPSNTGELFF. The CDR3 coding sequence is TGCGCCAGCAGCCAAGAGAAGGACCGGCCCACCCCATCGAACACCGGGGAGCTGTTTTTT. The chain uses TRBV4-3 and TRBJ2-2, with D unclear. This CDR3 region has 20 residues. Germline lookup yields CDR1 LGHNA and CDR2 YSLEER. Trimming left V 0 bases short and J 0 bases short, with 20 bases between.

The chain couples TRBV30 to TRBJ1-2; D remains ambiguous. The CDR3 covers 15 residues. Germline CDR1 reads GTSNPN; CDR2 reads SVGIG (reference sequence). V lost 2 bases and J 4 bases, leaving 17 bases between the germline ends. CDR3 sequence reads: CAWSPSYQEGYGYTF. The CDR3 nucleotides are TGTGCCTGGAGTCCCAGTTACCAAGAGGGCTATGGCTACACCTTC.

The rearrangement uses TRBV28 and TRBJ1-1; weak D call: TRBD1 (6 bases). Trimming cost V 6 bases and J 0 bases, with 14 bases left between them. This CDR3 region has 15 residues. CDR1 MDHEN and CDR2 SYDVKM come from the germline V gene. The CDR3 protein is CASSPPGHMNTEAFF. The CDR3 DNA is TGTGCCAGCAGCCCCCCGGGACACATGAACACTGAAGCTTTCTTT.

The V and J genes are TRBV9 and TRBJ2-3; D perhaps matches TRBD2 (6 bases). Trimming took 9 bases from V and 4 from J, leaving 18 bases between them. Germline CDR1 reads SGDLS; CDR2 reads YYNGEE. The CDR3 has 14 residues. The CDR3 bases are TGTGCCACCACGGAGGGAGCGTATTCAGATACGCAGTATTTT. Translating gives CATTEGAYSDTQYF. Looking up the rest from reference TRBV9 and TRBJ2-3 gives the full variable domain: DSGVTQTPKHLITATGQRVTLRCSPRSGDLSVYWYQQSLDQGLQFLIQYYNGEERAKGNILERFSAQQFPDLHSELNLSSLELGDSALYFCATTEGAYSDTQYFGPGTRLTVL.

The chain employs TRBV7-6 and TRBJ1-3; D remains ambiguous. Germline CDR1 and CDR2: SGHVS and FNYEAQ. The CDR3 runs to 15 residues. Trimming cost V 5 bases and J 0 bases, with 11 bases left between them. The CDR3 is CASSVLIGSGNTIYF. In DNA form, the CDR3 reads TGTGCCAGCAGCGTACTCATTGGCTCTGGAAACACCATATATTTT.

The chain joins TRBV19 to TRBJ2-1; no firm D call. There are 14 residues in the CDR3. V shed 4 bases and J shed 7 bases, with 14 bases lying between them. Germline V gives CDR1 LNHDA, CDR2 SQIVND (reference sequence). The CDR3: CASSTPWVGNEQFF. The DNA for the CDR3 is TGTGCCAGTAGTACCCCATGGGTCGGTAATGAGCAGTTCTTC.

CDR3 amino acids: CASSEPGIAASYEQYF. CDR3 sequence (DNA): TGTGCCAGTAGTGAGCCAGGGATTGCGGCCTCCTACGAGCAGTACTTC. The J gene is TRBJ2-7, the V gene TRBV19; D might be TRBD1 (5 bases). CDR3 size: 16 residues. V lost 5 bases to trimming and J lost 0 bases, with 17 bases between them. CDR1 and CDR2 from the germline V gene are LNHDA and SQIVND (reference sequence).

The chain uses TRBV5-1 and TRBJ2-1; D may match TRBD1 or TRBD2 (5 bases each). In germline, CDR1 is SGHRS, CDR2 YFSETQ. The CDR3 length is 15 residues. The V end lost 3 bases, the J end lost 0 bases, and 10 bases lay between the germline ends. The CDR3 loop is CASSWDLSSYNEQFF. CDR3 nucleotides: TGCGCCAGCAGCTGGGACCTGAGCTCCTACAATGAGCAGTTCTTC.

The chain uses TRBV18 and TRBJ2-7, with unresolved D. The CDR3 has 14 residues. Trimming shortened V by 4 bases and J by 6 bases, and 16 bases separated the two germline ends. CDR1 and CDR2 from the germline V gene are KGHSH and LQKENI. CDR3: CASSQIPIPLEQYF. The CDR3 region has the DNA TGTGCCAGCTCACAGATACCGATCCCCCTCGAGCAGTACTTC.

This chain uses TRBV28 with TRBJ2-1; 9 bases are shared with TRBD2. Germline CDR1 reads MDHEN; CDR2 reads SYDVKM. This CDR3 comprises 14 residues. V trimming: 5 bases; J trimming: 3 bases; junction bases outside the gene matches: 2. CDR3 DNA sequence: TGTGCCAGCAGTCCAGCGGGGGGCTACAATGAGCAGTTCTTC. Translation: CASSPAGGYNEQFF.

This chain joins TRBV9 and TRBJ2-1; D is tentatively TRBD1 or TRBD2 (6 bases each). The CDR3 length is 15 residues. Between the trimmed V and J ends, which lost 2 bases and 8 bases, there was a span of 17 bases. CDR1 is SGDLS and CDR2 is YYNGEE in the germline V gene. The DNA for the CDR3 is TGTGCCAGCAGCGTGAAGGGGGGCAGAGGTGATGAGCAGTTCTTC. It encodes CASSVKGGRGDEQFF.

The V call is TRBV9, the J call TRBJ2-2, with TRBD1 as a possible D gene (6 bases). The CDR3 sequence is 15 residues long. V lost 3 bases and J 2 bases, leaving 11 bases between the germline ends. Germline CDR1 reads SGDLS; CDR2 reads YYNGEE. CDR3 protein: CASSARTANTGELFF. The CDR3 region has the DNA TGTGCCAGCAGCGCCCGGACAGCCAACACCGGGGAGCTGTTTTTT.

The chain joins TRBV2 to TRBJ1-1; D call uncertain. The CDR3 is 13 amino acids. Per germline, CDR1 SNHLY and CDR2 FYNNEI. V gave up 6 bases and J gave up 4 bases, with 12 bases separating them. The DNA for the CDR3 is TGTGCCAGCAGCTATTTACTCGGCACTGAAGCTTTCTTT. It codes for CASSYLLGTEAFF.

Points on this clone: With a much larger clone just one base away, this may be a read error. The chain links TRBV19 to TRBJ1-1; possibly TRBD1 for D (6 bases). The CDR3 contains 13 residues. The V end lost 6 bases, the J end lost 1 base, and 9 bases lay between the germline ends. The germline CDR1 and CDR2 sequences are LNHDA and SQIVND (reference sequence). This chain's CDR3 is CASSVGGNTEAFF. The CDR3 DNA reads as TGTGCCAGTAGCGTAGGGGGGAACACTGAAGCTTTCTTT.

This chain links TRBV5-8 with TRBJ2-3; 11 nucleotides align to TRBD2. Germline trimming cut 4 bases from V and 3 bases from J; bases unmatched to any gene: 16. CDR1 and CDR2 from the germline V gene are SGHTS and YDEGEE. This CDR3 contains 19 residues. The CDR3 loop reads CASSAGTSGPQGGTDTQYF. The CDR3 nucleotides are TGTGCCAGCAGCGCTGGGACTAGCGGACCTCAAGGGGGGACAGATACGCAGTATTTT.

V is TRBV4-3 and J is TRBJ2-5; TRBD1 agrees at 7 bases. The DNA end favors TRBJ2-7, so the J call may be wrong. Germline CDR1 is LGHNA and CDR2 is YSLEER. CDR3 length: 13 residues. This chain's CDR3 is CASSLEQGYEQYF. CDR3 DNA sequence: TGCGCCAGCAGCCTCGAACAGGGGTACGAGCAGTACTTC.

V usage is TRBV2 and J usage is TRBJ1-4, with TRBD1 as a possible D gene (6 bases). The CDR3 sequence is 14 residues long. Germline CDR1 and CDR2: SNHLY and FYNNEI. The V end lost 2 bases, the J end lost 8 bases, and 12 bases lay between the germline ends. The CDR3 sequence: CASSEQGWDEKLFF. For the CDR3, the DNA is TGTGCCAGCAGTGAACAGGGGTGGGACGAAAAACTGTTTTTT.

The chain is built from TRBV6-6 and TRBJ1-3, with D possibly being TRBD1 (5 bases). The CDR3 spans 16 residues. CDR1 and CDR2 (germline): MNHNY, SVGAGI (reference sequence). V was clipped by 2 bases and J by 4 bases, with 15 bases between them. Here the CDR3 DNA reads TGTGCCAGCAGTTACGGTTCGGCAGGGCGCGGAAACACCATATATTTT. Protein sequence: CASSYGSAGRGNTIYF.

The chain joins TRBV7-2 to TRBJ2-7, with D possibly TRBD2 on 7 matching bases. Trimming shortened V by 5 bases and J by 6 bases, and 17 bases separated the two germline ends. Germline loops: CDR1 SGHTA, CDR2 FQGNSA. The CDR3 is made up of 14 amino acids. This CDR3 reads CASSGFIGGAEQYF. In DNA, the CDR3 is TGTGCCAGCAGCGGTTTTATAGGGGGGGCCGAGCAGTACTTC.

The chain uses TRBV29-1 and TRBJ2-7, with D hard to call. V lost 7 bases to trimming and J lost 6 bases, with 10 bases between them. CDR3 size: 10 residues. Germline V lookup: CDR1 SQVTM, CDR2 ANQGSEA. CDR3 DNA: TGCAGCGCCGGTAACTTCGAGCAGTACTTC. Translating it yields CSAGNFEQYF.

This clone showed up just a few times. The gene calls are TRBV10-1 and TRBJ2-7; 8 nucleotides match TRBD2. Germline values: CDR1 WNHNN, CDR2 SYGVQD (reference sequence). The CDR3 runs 14 residues. V was clipped by 4 bases and J by 0 bases; unmatched bases: 2. This chain's CDR3 is CASSGTSFSYEQYF. Written as DNA, the CDR3 is TGCGCCAGCAGTGGGACTAGCTTCTCCTACGAGCAGTACTTC.

The rearrangement joins TRBV6-1 to TRBJ2-2; TRBD2 matches at 8 bases. Germline V lookup: CDR1 MNHNS, CDR2 SASEGT. V was clipped by 4 bases and J by 6 bases; unmatched bases: 13. This CDR3 region has 17 residues. CDR3 in DNA: TGTGCCAGCAGTGCCCAACTTAAAGCGGGGGCGGCCGGGGAGCTGTTTTTT. This encodes CASSAQLKAGAAGELFF.